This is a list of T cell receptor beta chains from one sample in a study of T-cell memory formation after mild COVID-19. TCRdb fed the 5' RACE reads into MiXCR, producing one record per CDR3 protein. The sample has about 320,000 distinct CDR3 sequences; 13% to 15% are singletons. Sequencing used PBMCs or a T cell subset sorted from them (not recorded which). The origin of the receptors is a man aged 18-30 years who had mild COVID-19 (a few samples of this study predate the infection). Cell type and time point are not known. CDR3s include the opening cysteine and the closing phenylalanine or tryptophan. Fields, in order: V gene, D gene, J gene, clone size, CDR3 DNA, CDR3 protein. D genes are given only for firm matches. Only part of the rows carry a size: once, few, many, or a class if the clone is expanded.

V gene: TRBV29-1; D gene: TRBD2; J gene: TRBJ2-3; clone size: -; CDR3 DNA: TGCAGCGGCCCGGGACTAGCGGGGGGGGATACGCAGTATTTT; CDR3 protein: CSGPGLAGGDTQYF
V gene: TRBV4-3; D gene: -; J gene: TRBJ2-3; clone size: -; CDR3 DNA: TGCGCCAGCAGCCAAAGGAGTTTGGGCACAGATACGCAGTATTTT; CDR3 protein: CASSQRSLGTDTQYF
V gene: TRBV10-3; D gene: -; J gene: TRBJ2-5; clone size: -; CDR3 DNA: TGTGCCATCAGTGATGGTTACGGGACCCAGTACTTC; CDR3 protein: CAISDGYGTQYF
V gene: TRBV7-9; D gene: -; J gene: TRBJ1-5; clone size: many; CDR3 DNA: TGTGCCAGCAGCTCCGATCCGGGGGCGCTTGGAAGGAATCAGCCCCAGCATTTT; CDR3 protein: CASSSDPGALGRNQPQHF
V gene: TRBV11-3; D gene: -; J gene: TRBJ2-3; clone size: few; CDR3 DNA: TGTGCCAGCAGCAGGGGCCTGGGGGCAGATACGCAGTATTTT; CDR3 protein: CASSRGLGADTQYF
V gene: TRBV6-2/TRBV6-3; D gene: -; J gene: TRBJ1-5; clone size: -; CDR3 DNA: TGTGCCAGCAGCCCAAACTTAAGTTGGCCCCAGCATTTT; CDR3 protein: CASSPNLSWPQHF
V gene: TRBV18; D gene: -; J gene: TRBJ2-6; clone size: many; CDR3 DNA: TGTGCCAGCTCCGAATCTGGGGCCAACGTCCTGACTTTC; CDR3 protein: CASSESGANVLTF
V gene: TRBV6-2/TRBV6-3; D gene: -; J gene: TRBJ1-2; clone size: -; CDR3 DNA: TGTGCCAGCAGTTATCTAGGGGATGCCGACTTC; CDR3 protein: CASSYLGDADF
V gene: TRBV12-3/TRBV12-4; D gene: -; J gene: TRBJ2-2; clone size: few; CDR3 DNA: TGTGCCAGCAGTTTAGTCTGGGAGCTGTTTTTT; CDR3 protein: CASSLVWELFF
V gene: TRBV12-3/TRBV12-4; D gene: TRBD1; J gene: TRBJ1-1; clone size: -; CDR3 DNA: TGTGCCAGCAGGGGACAGTTATACACTGAAGCTTTCTTT; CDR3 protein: CASRGQLYTEAFF
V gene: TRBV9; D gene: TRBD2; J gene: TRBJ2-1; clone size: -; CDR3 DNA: TGTGCCAGCAGCGTAGTCGGGGGGGAGCAGTTCTTC; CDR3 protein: CASSVVGGEQFF
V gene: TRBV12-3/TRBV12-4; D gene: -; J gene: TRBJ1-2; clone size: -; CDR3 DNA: TGTGCCAGCAGTTTTGGGAGGCTCTATGGCTACACCTTC; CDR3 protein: CASSFGRLYGYTF
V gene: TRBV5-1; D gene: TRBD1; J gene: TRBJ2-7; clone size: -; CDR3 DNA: TGCGCCAGCAGCTCAGCGGACAGGAGAAGCTCCTACGAGCAGTACTTC; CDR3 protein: CASSSADRRSSYEQYF
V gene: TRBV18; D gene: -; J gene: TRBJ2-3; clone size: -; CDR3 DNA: TGTGCCAGCTCGTCAGTGATGAGGGGCACAGATACGCAGTATTTT; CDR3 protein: CASSSVMRGTDTQYF
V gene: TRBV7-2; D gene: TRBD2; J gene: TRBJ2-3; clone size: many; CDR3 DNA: TGTGCCAGCAGCTTAGCGCAGACTAGCGGTCGGTCAGATACGCAGTATTTT; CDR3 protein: CASSLAQTSGRSDTQYF
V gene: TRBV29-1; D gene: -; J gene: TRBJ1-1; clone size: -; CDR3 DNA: TGCAGCGTTGAATGGTCCAGTCTAGGTACTGAAGCTTTCTTT; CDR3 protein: CSVEWSSLGTEAFF
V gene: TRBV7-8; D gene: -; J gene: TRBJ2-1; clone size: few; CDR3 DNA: TGTGCCAGCAGCCCGGACACAGGCACAGGGTTTCTTGGGCAGTTCTTC; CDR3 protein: CASSPDTGTGFLGQFF
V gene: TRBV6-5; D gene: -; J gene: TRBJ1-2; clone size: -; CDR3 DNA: TGTGCCAGCAGACCCGACGGAGGATATGGCTACACCTTC; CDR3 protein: CASRPDGGYGYTF
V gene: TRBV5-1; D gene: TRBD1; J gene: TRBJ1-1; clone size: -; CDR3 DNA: TGCGCCAGCAGCCAATATAGGACAGGGGCTGAAGCTTTCTTT; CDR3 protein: CASSQYRTGAEAFF
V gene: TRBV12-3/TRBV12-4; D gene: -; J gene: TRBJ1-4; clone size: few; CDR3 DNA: TGTGCCAGCAGTTTAAATCCGGGGGCGAGTAATGAAAAACTGTTTTTT; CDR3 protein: CASSLNPGASNEKLFF
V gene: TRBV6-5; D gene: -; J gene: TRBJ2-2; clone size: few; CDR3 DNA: TGTGCCAGCAGTTACGGCCCAGGGATGACCGGGGAGCTGTTTTTT; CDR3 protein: CASSYGPGMTGELFF
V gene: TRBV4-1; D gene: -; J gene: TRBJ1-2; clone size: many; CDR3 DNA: TGCGCCAGCAGCCAAGTGCTCGACTATGGCTACACCTTC; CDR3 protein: CASSQVLDYGYTF
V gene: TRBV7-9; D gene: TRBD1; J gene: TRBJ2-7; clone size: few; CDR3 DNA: TGTGCCAGCAGCCAACCGACAGGGGCCTCCTACGAGCAGTACTTC; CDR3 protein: CASSQPTGASYEQYF
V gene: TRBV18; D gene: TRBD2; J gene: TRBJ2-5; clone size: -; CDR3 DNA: TGTGCCAGCTCACGAAAGGGACTAAGGGAGACCCAGTACTTC; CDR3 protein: CASSRKGLRETQYF
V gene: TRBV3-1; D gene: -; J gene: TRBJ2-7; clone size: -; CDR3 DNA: TGTGCCAGCAGCCCGACATCTGAGGGACTCCTAGAGTACGAGCAGTACTTC; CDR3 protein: CASSPTSEGLLEYEQYF
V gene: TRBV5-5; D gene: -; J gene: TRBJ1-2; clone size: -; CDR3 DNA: TGTGCCAGCAGCTTAAGCCGTTACGGCTACACCTTC; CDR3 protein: CASSLSRYGYTF
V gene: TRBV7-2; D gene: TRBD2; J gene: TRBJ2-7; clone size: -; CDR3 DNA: TGTGCCAGCAGCCGTGGGGGGGACTACGAGCAGTACTTC; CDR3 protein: CASSRGGDYEQYF
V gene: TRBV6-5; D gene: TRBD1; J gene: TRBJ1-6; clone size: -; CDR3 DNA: TGTGCCAGCAGTTACGGACAGGCTTCACCCCTCCACTTT; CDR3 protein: CASSYGQASPLHF
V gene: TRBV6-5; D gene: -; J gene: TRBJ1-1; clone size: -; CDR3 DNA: TGTGCCAGCGGGGGTTTTGCAGGACAAGCTTTCTTT; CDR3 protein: CASGGFAGQAFF
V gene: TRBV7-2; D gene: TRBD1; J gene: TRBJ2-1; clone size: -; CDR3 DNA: TGTGCCAGCAGCGACCTTCCGGGACAGTACAATGAGCAGTTCTTC; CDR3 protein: CASSDLPGQYNEQFF
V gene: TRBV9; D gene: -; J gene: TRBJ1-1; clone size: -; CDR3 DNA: TGTGCCAGCAGCGTAGAAATGAACACTGAAGCTTTCTTT; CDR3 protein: CASSVEMNTEAFF
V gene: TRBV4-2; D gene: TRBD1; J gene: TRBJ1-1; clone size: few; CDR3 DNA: TGTGCCAGCAGCCAAGAGAAGGGGACAGGGATCACTGAAGCTTTCTTT; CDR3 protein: CASSQEKGTGITEAFF
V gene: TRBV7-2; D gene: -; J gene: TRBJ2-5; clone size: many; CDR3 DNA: TGTGCCAGTCACCTAGGCAACCCAAAAGAGACCCAGTACTTC; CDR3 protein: CASHLGNPKETQYF
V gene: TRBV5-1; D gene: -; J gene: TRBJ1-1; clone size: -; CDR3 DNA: TGCGCCAGCAGCCAATTCACAGGGTTGAACACTGAAGCTTTCTTT; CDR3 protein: CASSQFTGLNTEAFF
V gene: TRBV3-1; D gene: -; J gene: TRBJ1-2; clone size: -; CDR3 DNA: TGTGCCAGCAGCCAAGAGCGGTGGGCGGATTCTAACTATGGCTACACCTTC; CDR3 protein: CASSQERWADSNYGYTF
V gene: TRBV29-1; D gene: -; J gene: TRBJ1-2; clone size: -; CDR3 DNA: TGCAGCGTTGAAGATGGAACGTGGGATGGCTACACCTTC; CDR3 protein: CSVEDGTWDGYTF
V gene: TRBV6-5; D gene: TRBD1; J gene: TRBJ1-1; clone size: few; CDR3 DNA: TGTGCCATCGGGACAGGGACCAACACTGAAGCTTTCTTT; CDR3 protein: CAIGTGTNTEAFF
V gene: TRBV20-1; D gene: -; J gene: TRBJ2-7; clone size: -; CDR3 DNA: TGCAGTGCTCGCCTCAGGGGAAGCACGGACGAGCAGTACTTC; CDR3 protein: CSARLRGSTDEQYF